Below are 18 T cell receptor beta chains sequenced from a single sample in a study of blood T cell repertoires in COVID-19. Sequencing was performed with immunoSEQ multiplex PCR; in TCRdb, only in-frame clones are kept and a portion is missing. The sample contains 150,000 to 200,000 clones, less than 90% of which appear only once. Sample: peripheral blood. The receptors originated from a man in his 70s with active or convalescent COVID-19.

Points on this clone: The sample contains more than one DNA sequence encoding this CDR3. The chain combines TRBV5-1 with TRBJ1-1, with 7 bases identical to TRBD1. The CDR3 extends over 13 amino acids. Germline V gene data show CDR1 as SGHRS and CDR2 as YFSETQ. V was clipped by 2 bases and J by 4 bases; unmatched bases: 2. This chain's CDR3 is CASSFTGVTEAFF. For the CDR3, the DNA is TGCGCCAGCAGCTTTACAGGGGTCACTGAAGCTTTCTTT.

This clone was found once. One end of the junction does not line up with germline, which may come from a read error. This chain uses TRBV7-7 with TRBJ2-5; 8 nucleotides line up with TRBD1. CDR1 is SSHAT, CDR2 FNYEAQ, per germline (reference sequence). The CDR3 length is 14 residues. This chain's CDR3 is CASSLATGEETQYF. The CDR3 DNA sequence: TGTGCTAGCAGCTTAGCGACAGGGGAAGAGACCCAGTACTTC.

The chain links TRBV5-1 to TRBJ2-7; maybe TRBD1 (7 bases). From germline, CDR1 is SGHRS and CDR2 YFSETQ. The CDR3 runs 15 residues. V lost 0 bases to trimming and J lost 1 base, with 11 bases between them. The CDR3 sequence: CASSLVQGGSYEQYF. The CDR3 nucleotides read TGCGCCAGCAGCTTGGTTCAGGGGGGATCCTACGAGCAGTACTTC.

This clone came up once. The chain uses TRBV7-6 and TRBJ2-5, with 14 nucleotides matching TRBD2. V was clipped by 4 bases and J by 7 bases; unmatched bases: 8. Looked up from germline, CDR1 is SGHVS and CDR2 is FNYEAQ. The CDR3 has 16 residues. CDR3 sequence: CASSSTSGGAGGTQYF. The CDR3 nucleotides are TGTGCCAGCAGCTCGACTAGCGGGGGGGCCGGGGGGACCCAGTACTTC.

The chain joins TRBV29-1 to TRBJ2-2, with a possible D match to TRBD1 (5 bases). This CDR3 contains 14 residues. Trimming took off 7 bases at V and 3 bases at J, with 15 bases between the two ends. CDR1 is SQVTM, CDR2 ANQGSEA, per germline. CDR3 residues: CSASARVDTGELFF. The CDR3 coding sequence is TGCAGCGCCTCGGCCAGGGTTGACACCGGGGAGCTGTTTTTT.

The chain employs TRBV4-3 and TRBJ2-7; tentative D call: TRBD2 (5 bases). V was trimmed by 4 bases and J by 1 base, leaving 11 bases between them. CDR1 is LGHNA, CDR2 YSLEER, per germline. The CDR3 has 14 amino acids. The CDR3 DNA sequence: TGCGCCAGCAGCCCCCAAGGCGGGTCCTACGAGCAGTACTTC. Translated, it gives CASSPQGGSYEQYF.

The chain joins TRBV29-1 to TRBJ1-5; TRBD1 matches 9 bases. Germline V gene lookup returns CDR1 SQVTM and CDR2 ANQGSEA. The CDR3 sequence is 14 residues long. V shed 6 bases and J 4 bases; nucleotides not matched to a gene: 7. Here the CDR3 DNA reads TGCAGCGTAGCGACGACAGGGGGGAATCAGCCCCAGCATTTT. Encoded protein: CSVATTGGNQPQHF.

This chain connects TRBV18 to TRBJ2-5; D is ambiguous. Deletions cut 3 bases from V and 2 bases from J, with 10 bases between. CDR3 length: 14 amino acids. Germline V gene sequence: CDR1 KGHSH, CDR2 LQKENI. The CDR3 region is CASSPDLGQETQYF. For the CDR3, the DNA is TGTGCCAGCTCACCCGACCTAGGACAAGAGACCCAGTACTTC.

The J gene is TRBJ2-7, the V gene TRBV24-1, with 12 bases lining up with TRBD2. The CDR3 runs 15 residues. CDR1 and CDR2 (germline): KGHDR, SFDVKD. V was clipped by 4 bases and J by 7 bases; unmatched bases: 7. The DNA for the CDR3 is TGTGCCACCAGTGAGGCTAGCGGGAGGGCGGAGGAGCAGTACTTC. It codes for CATSEASGRAEEQYF.

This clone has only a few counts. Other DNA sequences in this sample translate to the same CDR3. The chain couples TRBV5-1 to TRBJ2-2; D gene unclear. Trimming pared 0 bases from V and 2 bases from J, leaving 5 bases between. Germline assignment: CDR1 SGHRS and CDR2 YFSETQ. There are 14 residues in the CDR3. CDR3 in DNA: TGCGCCAGCAGCTTGGGCGGTAACACCGGGGAGCTGTTTTTT. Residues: CASSLGGNTGELFF.

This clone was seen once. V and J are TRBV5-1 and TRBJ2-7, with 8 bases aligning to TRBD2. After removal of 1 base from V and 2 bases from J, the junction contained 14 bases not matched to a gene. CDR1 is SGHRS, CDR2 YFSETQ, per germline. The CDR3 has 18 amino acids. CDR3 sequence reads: CASSLWSARGGETYEQYF. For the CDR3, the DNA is TGCGCCAGCAGCTTGTGGTCGGCCCGGGGGGGAGAAACCTACGAGCAGTACTTC.

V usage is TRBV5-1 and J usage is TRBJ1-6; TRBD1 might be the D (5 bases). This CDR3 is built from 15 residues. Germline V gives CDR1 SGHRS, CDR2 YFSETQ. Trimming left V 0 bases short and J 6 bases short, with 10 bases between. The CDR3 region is CASSLDWGGNSPLHF. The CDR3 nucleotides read TGCGCCAGCAGCTTGGATTGGGGGGGTAATTCACCCCTCCACTTT. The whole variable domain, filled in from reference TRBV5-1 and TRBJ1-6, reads KAGVTQTPRYLIKTRGQQVTLSCSPISGHRSVSWYQQTPGQGLQFLFEYFSETQRNKGNFPGRFSGRQFSNSRSEMNVSTLELGDSALYLCASSLDWGGNSPLHFGNGTRLTVT.

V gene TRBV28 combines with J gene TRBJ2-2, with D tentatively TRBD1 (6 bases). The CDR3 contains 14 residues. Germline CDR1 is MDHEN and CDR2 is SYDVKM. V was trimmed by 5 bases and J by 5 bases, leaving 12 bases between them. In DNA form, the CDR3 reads TGTGCCAGCAGTCCGGGGACAACGACCGGGGAGCTGTTTTTT. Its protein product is CASSPGTTTGELFF.

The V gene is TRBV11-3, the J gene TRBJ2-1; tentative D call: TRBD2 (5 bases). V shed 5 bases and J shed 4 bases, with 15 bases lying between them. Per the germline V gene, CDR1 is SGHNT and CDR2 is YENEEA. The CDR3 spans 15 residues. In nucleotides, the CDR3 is TGTGCCAGCAGCGACGGGGTTTGGGAATACAATGAGCAGTTCTTC. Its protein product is CASSDGVWEYNEQFF.

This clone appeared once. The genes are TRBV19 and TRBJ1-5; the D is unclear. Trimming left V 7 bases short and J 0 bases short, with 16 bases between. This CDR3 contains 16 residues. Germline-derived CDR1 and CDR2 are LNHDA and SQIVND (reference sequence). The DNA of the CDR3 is TGTGCCAGTAAAGGCAGGCCTACCTATAGCAATCAGCCCCAGCATTTT. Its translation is CASKGRPTYSNQPQHF.

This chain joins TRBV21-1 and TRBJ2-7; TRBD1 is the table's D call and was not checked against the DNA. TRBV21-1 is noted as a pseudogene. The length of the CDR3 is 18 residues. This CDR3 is CASSKEEARDNRSYEQYF. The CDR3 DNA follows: TGTGCCAGCAGCAAAGAGGAGGCTAGGGACAATCGCTCCTACGAGCAGTACTTC.

DNA of the CDR3: TGTGCCAGCAGCCCTCGGGGACAGCCCCTGAACACTGAAGCTTTCTTT. Amino acid sequence: CASSPRGQPLNTEAFF. The rearrangement uses TRBV11-2 and TRBJ1-1, with 7 bases identical to TRBD1. CDR3 length equals 16 residues. The germline V gene has CDR1 SGHAT and CDR2 FQNNGV. V lost 5 bases, J lost 0 bases, and 9 bases stayed unmatched. The variable domain in full, completed from reference TRBV11-2 and TRBJ1-1, reads EAGVAQSPRYKIIEKRQSVAFWCNPISGHATLYWYQQILGQGPKLLIQFQNNGVVDDSQLPKDRFSAERLKGVDSTLKIQPAKLEDSAVYLCASSPRGQPLNTEAFFGQGTRLTVV.

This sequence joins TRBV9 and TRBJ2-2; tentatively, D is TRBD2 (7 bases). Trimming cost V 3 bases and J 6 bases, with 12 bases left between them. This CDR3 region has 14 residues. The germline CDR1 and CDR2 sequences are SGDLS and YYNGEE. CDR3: CASSARGAPGELFF. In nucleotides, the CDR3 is TGTGCCAGCAGCGCACGGGGGGCTCCCGGGGAGCTGTTTTTT. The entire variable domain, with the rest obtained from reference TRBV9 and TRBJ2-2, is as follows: DSGVTQTPKHLITATGQRVTLRCSPRSGDLSVYWYQQSLDQGLQFLIQYYNGEERAKGNILERFSAQQFPDLHSELNLSSLELGDSALYFCASSARGAPGELFFGEGSRLTVL.